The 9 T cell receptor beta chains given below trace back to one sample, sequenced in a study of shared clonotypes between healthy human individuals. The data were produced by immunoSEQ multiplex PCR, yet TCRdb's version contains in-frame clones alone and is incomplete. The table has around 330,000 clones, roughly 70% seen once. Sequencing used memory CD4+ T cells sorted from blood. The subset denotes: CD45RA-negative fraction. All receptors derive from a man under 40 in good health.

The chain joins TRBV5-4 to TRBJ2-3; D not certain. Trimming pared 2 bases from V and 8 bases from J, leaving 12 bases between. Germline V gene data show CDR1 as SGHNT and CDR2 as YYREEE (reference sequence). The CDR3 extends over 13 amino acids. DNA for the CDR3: TGTGCCAGCAGCTTTTCCCCGCTAAGTACGCAGTATTTT. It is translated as CASSFSPLSTQYF.

Here the CDR3 reads CASSVGPSGGSYEQYF. The CDR3 nucleotides read TGTGCCAGCAGCGTAGGTCCTAGCGGGGGCTCCTACGAGCAGTACTTC. The chain couples TRBV9 to TRBJ2-7; 10 positions agree with TRBD2. After removal of 0 bases from V and 0 bases from J, the junction contained 3 bases not matched to a gene. The CDR3 is 16 residues long. Germline V gives CDR1 SGDLS, CDR2 YYNGEE.

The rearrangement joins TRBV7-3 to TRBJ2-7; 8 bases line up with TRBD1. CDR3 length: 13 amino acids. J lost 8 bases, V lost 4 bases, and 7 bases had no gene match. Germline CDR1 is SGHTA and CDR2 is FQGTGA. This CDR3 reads CASSWQGATQQYF. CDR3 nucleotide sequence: TGTGCCAGCAGCTGGCAGGGGGCTACGCAGCAGTACTTC.

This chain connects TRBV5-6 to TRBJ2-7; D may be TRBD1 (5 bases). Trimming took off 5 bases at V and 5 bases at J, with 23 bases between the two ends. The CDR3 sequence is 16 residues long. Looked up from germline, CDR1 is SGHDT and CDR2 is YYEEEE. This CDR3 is CASSSSRVSSVHEQYF. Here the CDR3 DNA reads TGTGCCAGCAGTTCGTCCAGGGTATCCTCGGTGCACGAGCAGTACTTC.

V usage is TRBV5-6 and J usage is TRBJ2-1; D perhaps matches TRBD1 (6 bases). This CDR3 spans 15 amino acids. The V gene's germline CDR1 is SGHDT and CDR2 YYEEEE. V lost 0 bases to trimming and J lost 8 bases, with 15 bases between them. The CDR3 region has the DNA TGTGCCAGCAGCTTGGGCCCAGGGGTCGTCGATGAGCAGTTCTTC. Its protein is CASSLGPGVVDEQFF.

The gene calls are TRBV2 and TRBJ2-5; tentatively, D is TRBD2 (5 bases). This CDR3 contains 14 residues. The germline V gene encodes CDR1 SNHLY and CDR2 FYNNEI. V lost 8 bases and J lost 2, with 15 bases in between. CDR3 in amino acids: CASSRGVGQETQYF. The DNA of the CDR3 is TGTGCCAGCTCCCGGGGAGTTGGGCAAGAGACCCAGTACTTC. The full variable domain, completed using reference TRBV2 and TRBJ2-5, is EPEVTQTPSHQVTQMGQEVILRCVPISNHLYFYWYRQILGQKVEFLVSFYNNEISEKSEIFDDQFSVERPDGSNFTLKIRSTKLEDSAMYFCASSRGVGQETQYFGPGTRLLVL.

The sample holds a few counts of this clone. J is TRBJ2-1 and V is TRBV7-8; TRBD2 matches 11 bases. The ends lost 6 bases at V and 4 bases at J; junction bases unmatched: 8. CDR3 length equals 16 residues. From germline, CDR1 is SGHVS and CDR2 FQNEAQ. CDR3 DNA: TGTGCCAGCAGTTTCCGTAGCGGGAGGGCGTACAATGAGCAGTTCTTC. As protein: CASSFRSGRAYNEQFF.

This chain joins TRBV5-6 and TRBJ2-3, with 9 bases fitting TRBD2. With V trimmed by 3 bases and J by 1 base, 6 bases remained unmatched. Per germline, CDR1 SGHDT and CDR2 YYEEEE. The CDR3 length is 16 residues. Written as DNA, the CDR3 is TGTGCCAGCAGCTCGACCGGGACTAGCCGCACAGATACGCAGTATTTT. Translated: CASSSTGTSRTDTQYF.

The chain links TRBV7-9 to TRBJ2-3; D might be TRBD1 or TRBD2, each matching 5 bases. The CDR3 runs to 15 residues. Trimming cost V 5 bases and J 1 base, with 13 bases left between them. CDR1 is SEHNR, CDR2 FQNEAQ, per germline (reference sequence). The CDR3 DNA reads TGTGCCAGCAGCGGGGACGTGGGGGGCACAGATACGCAGTATTTT. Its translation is CASSGDVGGTDTQYF.